Following are 9 T cell receptor beta chains from one sample sequenced in a study of cytomegalovirus exposure and HLA in healthy donors. In the PCR, 60 Vbeta and 13 Jbeta primers were used. TCRdb's table, derived via immunoSEQ multiplex PCR, lists solely in-frame clones and lacks some. Among 95,000 to 100,000 clones listed, roughly 70% were seen once. The sample was PBMCs. These TCRs come from a man aged 45-65 years in good health and CMV-seronegative.

The chain couples TRBV7-9 to TRBJ1-1; no clear D. This CDR3 contains 15 residues. The germline CDR1 and CDR2 sequences are SEHNR and FQNEAQ (reference sequence). V dropped 5 bases and J dropped 0 bases, with 13 bases sitting between them. The DNA of the CDR3 is TGTGCCAGCAGCCCCCTGGCAGTCATGAACACTGAAGCTTTCTTT. Translation gives CASSPLAVMNTEAFF.

This clone was counted between two and nine times. This chain joins TRBV30 and TRBJ2-7, with TRBD2 as a possible D gene (6 bases). Per germline, CDR1 GTSNPN and CDR2 SVGIG (reference sequence). This CDR3 is 12 amino acids long. V lost 4 bases and J 6 bases, leaving 13 bases between the germline ends. The CDR3 sequence is CAWTRRGREQYF. The CDR3 DNA sequence: TGTGCCTGGACGCGGAGGGGACGCGAGCAGTACTTC.

The rearrangement uses TRBV6-1 and TRBJ1-2; D ambiguous. CDR3 length: 13 amino acids. V was trimmed by 1 base and J by 8 bases, leaving 11 bases between them. Germline values: CDR1 MNHNS, CDR2 SASEGT. This chain's CDR3 is CASSEGMMAGYTF. CDR3 nucleotide sequence: TGTGCCAGCAGTGAAGGAATGATGGCCGGCTACACCTTC.

The rearrangement uses TRBV4-2 and TRBJ2-3, with TRBD2 as a possible D gene (5 bases). The CDR3 is 15 amino acids. Per germline, CDR1 LGHNA and CDR2 YNFKEQ. V lost 0 bases and J 6 bases, leaving 13 bases between the germline ends. DNA of the CDR3: TGTGCCAGCAGCCAAGAGATCACTAGAAGGGATACGCAGTATTTT. Its translation: CASSQEITRRDTQYF.

The chain couples TRBV19 to TRBJ2-1; 9 bases are shared with TRBD1. Germline V gives CDR1 LNHDA, CDR2 SQIVND (reference sequence). With 9 bases clipped from V and 6 bases from J, the junction kept 6 bases outside the gene matches. The CDR3 sequence is 13 residues long. CDR3 coding DNA: TGTGCCAGCCGGGACAGGGTTTTCAATGAGCAGTTCTTC. Encoded protein: CASRDRVFNEQFF.

The J gene is TRBJ2-2, the V gene TRBV11-3, with 11 bases matching TRBD2. The CDR3 contains 16 residues. Germline V lookup: CDR1 SGHNT, CDR2 YENEEA. The ends lost 1 base at V and 3 bases at J; junction bases unmatched: 1. CDR3 nucleotide sequence: TGTGCCAGCAGCTTAGGGACTAGCGGGCACACCGGGGAGCTGTTTTTT. As protein: CASSLGTSGHTGELFF.

The CDR3 reads CASSQEGTIDYEQYF. The CDR3 coding sequence is TGCGCCAGCAGCCAAGAAGGGACTATTGACTACGAGCAGTACTTC. V is TRBV4-1 and J is TRBJ2-7, with 7 bases aligning to TRBD2. This CDR3 is built from 15 residues. Germline loops: CDR1 MGHRA, CDR2 YSYEKL. With V trimmed by 0 bases and J by 3 bases, 5 bases remained unmatched.

This chain joins TRBV15 and TRBJ2-7; 9 bases are shared with TRBD2. V was clipped by 0 bases and J by 3 bases; unmatched bases: 12. Germline CDR1 is LNHNV and CDR2 is YYDKDF (reference sequence). This CDR3 is 18 amino acids long. The CDR3 region has the DNA TGTGCCACCAGCAGAGATTTAGCGTCTAGCGGGATTCTCTACGAGCAGTACTTC. It specifies CATSRDLASSGILYEQYF.

This chain links TRBV2 with TRBJ1-4; D is perhaps TRBD1 (6 bases). Germline V gives CDR1 SNHLY, CDR2 FYNNEI. The V end lost 8 bases, the J end lost 8 bases, and 18 bases lay between the germline ends. This CDR3 region has 14 residues. The CDR3 DNA reads as TGTGCCAGCGTAAAACAGGGTTTTAGGGAAAAACTGTTTTTT. It specifies CASVKQGFREKLFF.